This TCR beta chain was captured by sequencing in a study of T cell responses to AZD1222 COVID-19 vaccine. Study context: Whether given at about 4 or about 12 weeks, second doses were pooled. Study-level findings and limits: The breadth and depth of Spike-specific TCRs increased once two AZD1222 doses had been given. Just a handful of AZD1222 recipients were seropositive at baseline. Donors skewed white British and female; clonal diversity was possibly underestimated.

The germline V gene encodes CDR1 SGHRS and CDR2 YFSETQ. The length of the CDR3 is 14 residues. V lost 4 bases to trimming and J lost 2 bases, with 9 bases between them. Clones were sequenced by immunoSEQ multiplex PCR, and TCRdb holds only the in-frame ones, with some missing. This sample yields under 200,000 clones, of which 90% to 95% are seen a single time; roughly a tenth belongs to the top ten. Details on this clone: Its specificity is not known.

The chain recombines TRBV5-1 with TRBJ2-2, with D unresolved. This clonotype was sampled from an adult in good health. Sequencing used peripheral blood, obtained on day 0 of AZD1222 vaccination. The CDR3 region is CASSPQPNTGELFF. CDR3 sequence (DNA): TGCGCCAGCAGCCCCCAGCCCAACACCGGGGAGCTGTTTTTT.